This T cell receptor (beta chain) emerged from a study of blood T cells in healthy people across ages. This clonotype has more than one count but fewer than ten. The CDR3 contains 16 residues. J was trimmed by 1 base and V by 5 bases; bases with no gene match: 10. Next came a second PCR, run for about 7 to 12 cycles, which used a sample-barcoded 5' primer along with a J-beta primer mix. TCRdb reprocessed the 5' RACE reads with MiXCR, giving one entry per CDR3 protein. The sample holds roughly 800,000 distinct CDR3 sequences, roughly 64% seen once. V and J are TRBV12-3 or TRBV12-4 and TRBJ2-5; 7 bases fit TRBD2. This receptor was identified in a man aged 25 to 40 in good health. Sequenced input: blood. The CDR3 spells CASSPPGGFGQETQYF. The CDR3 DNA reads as TGTGCCAGCAGTCCACCCGGGGGGTTCGGCCAAGAGACCCAGTACTTC.